This T cell receptor (beta chain) was found in a study of T-cell memory formation after mild COVID-19. This clonotype was detected only a few times. MiXCR was run by TCRdb on the 5' RACE reads, yielding one entry per CDR3 protein. The sample includes under 50,000 distinct CDR3 sequences, about 28% seen only once; the top ten take around 44%. With 4 bases clipped from V and 4 bases from J, the junction kept 5 bases outside the gene matches. The V gene's germline CDR1 is SGHVS and CDR2 FQNEAQ. The length of the CDR3 is 14 residues. The chain carries TRBV7-8 and TRBJ2-5; 8 nucleotides line up with TRBD2. This TCR came from a man between 18 and 35 years old who had mild COVID-19 (a few samples of this study predate the infection). Cell type and time point are not known. The sample consisted of PBMCs or a T cell subset sorted from them (not recorded which). The CDR3 spells CASSSRSGGETQYF. The CDR3 coding sequence is TGTGCCAGCAGCTCCCGGAGCGGGGGAGAGACCCAGTACTTC.